A selection of T cell receptor beta chains follows, all from one sample in a study of shared clonotypes between healthy human individuals. Sequencing used immunoSEQ multiplex PCR; TCRdb keeps in-frame clones, though not all of them. The sample holds about 1 million clones, around 76% seen once. The specimen sequenced was memory CD4+ T cells sorted from blood. Source of these receptors: a man between 18 and 29 years old in good health. The CDR3 runs from the conserved cysteine through the conserved F or W. Each record gives: clone size, V gene, D gene, J gene, CDR3 protein, CDR3 DNA. The D gene is left open where the match is weak. Rows may omit the clone size; those that give it use once, few, many or a size class.

clone size: NA; V gene: TRBV10-3; D gene: NA; J gene: TRBJ1-2; CDR3 protein: CAITARRDSDYGYTF; CDR3 DNA: TGTGCCATCACAGCCCGGCGAGACAGCGACTATGGCTACACCTTC
clone size: NA; V gene: TRBV30; D gene: TRBD2; J gene: TRBJ2-3; CDR3 protein: CASTLAGGPGTQYF; CDR3 DNA: TGTGCCTCCACACTAGCGGGAGGCCCCGGTACGCAGTATTTT
clone size: NA; V gene: TRBV19; D gene: TRBD1; J gene: TRBJ1-5; CDR3 protein: CASSPRDRDNQPQHF; CDR3 DNA: TGTGCCAGTAGTCCCAGGGACAGGGATAATCAGCCCCAGCATTTT
clone size: once; V gene: TRBV7-2; D gene: TRBD2; J gene: TRBJ2-1; CDR3 protein: CASSATSGSFDEQFF; CDR3 DNA: TGTGCCAGCAGCGCTACTAGCGGGAGTTTCGATGAGCAGTTCTTC
clone size: NA; V gene: TRBV4-3; D gene: NA; J gene: TRBJ2-7; CDR3 protein: CASSQDGRGPYEQYF; CDR3 DNA: TGCGCCAGCAGCCAAGATGGGAGGGGGCCCTACGAGCAGTACTTC
clone size: NA; V gene: TRBV5-1; D gene: TRBD2; J gene: TRBJ2-5; CDR3 protein: CASSFSGRQVETQYF; CDR3 DNA: TGCGCCAGCAGCTTTAGCGGGAGACAGGTGGAGACCCAGTACTTC
clone size: NA; V gene: TRBV7-8; D gene: NA; J gene: TRBJ1-6; CDR3 protein: CASSLGRGNNSPLHF; CDR3 DNA: TGTGCCAGCAGCTTAGGGAGGGGGAATAATTCACCCCTCCACTTT
clone size: NA; V gene: TRBV6-5; D gene: TRBD1; J gene: TRBJ1-1; CDR3 protein: CASSAPGQGNVAFF; CDR3 DNA: TGTGCCAGCAGTGCCCCGGGACAGGGAAATGTTGCTTTCTTT
clone size: NA; V gene: TRBV28; D gene: TRBD1; J gene: TRBJ1-3; CDR3 protein: CASSRTGDFSGNTIYF; CDR3 DNA: TGTGCCAGCTCGAGGACAGGGGACTTCTCTGGAAACACCATATATTTT
clone size: NA; V gene: TRBV28; D gene: TRBD2; J gene: TRBJ2-3; CDR3 protein: CASSAVTSGVPGDTQYF; CDR3 DNA: TGTGCCAGCAGTGCCGTCACTAGCGGGGTACCCGGAGATACGCAGTATTTT
clone size: NA; V gene: TRBV5-4; D gene: NA; J gene: TRBJ2-5; CDR3 protein: CASSLGGIQETQYF; CDR3 DNA: TGTGCCAGCAGCTTAGGGGGGATACAAGAGACCCAGTACTTC
clone size: NA; V gene: TRBV18; D gene: NA; J gene: TRBJ2-3; CDR3 protein: CASSPAPQGTDTQYF; CDR3 DNA: TGTGCCAGCTCACCAGCTCCCCAGGGCACAGATACGCAGTATTTT
clone size: NA; V gene: TRBV27; D gene: NA; J gene: TRBJ2-3; CDR3 protein: CASSLSRGRTDTQYF; CDR3 DNA: TGTGCCAGCAGTTTATCGCGGGGCCGCACAGATACGCAGTATTTT
clone size: few; V gene: TRBV5-5; D gene: NA; J gene: TRBJ1-2; CDR3 protein: CASSLDGGNYGYTF; CDR3 DNA: TGTGCCAGCAGCTTGGATGGAGGCAACTATGGCTACACCTTC
clone size: NA; V gene: TRBV7-3; D gene: NA; J gene: TRBJ2-3; CDR3 protein: CASSLQVASATDTQYF; CDR3 DNA: TGTGCCAGCAGCTTACAGGTAGCGTCGGCCACAGATACGCAGTATTTT
clone size: NA; V gene: TRBV9; D gene: TRBD1; J gene: TRBJ2-7; CDR3 protein: CASSAGTGGWIIDEQYF; CDR3 DNA: TGTGCCAGCAGCGCCGGGACAGGGGGCTGGATAATTGACGAGCAGTACTTC
clone size: NA; V gene: TRBV2; D gene: NA; J gene: TRBJ2-3; CDR3 protein: CATNPLLWGNEKDTQYF; CDR3 DNA: TGTGCCACCAATCCGCTTCTGTGGGGGAATGAGAAAGATACGCAGTATTTT
clone size: NA; V gene: TRBV5-5; D gene: TRBD1; J gene: TRBJ1-1; CDR3 protein: CASSVTGLGYTEAFF; CDR3 DNA: TGTGCCAGCAGCGTGACAGGGCTAGGATACACTGAAGCTTTCTTT
clone size: NA; V gene: TRBV5-1; D gene: NA; J gene: TRBJ2-1; CDR3 protein: CASSFPDSSYNEQFF; CDR3 DNA: TGCGCCAGCAGCTTTCCGGACAGTTCCTACAATGAGCAGTTCTTC
clone size: NA; V gene: TRBV4-1; D gene: TRBD2; J gene: TRBJ2-7; CDR3 protein: CASSQALAVSYEQYF; CDR3 DNA: TGCGCCAGCAGCCAGGCCCTAGCGGTTAGCTACGAGCAGTACTTC
clone size: NA; V gene: TRBV4-2; D gene: TRBD1; J gene: TRBJ2-5; CDR3 protein: CASSLRDSQETQYF; CDR3 DNA: TGTGCCAGCAGCCTCCGGGACAGCCAAGAGACCCAGTACTTC
clone size: NA; V gene: TRBV10-1; D gene: TRBD1; J gene: TRBJ2-3; CDR3 protein: CASSETTGGTDTQYF; CDR3 DNA: TGCGCCAGCAGTGAAACGACAGGGGGCACAGATACGCAGTATTTT
clone size: once; V gene: TRBV29-1; D gene: NA; J gene: TRBJ1-1; CDR3 protein: CSVEETWAESTEAFF; CDR3 DNA: TGCAGCGTTGAAGAAACCTGGGCAGAAAGCACTGAAGCTTTCTTT
clone size: NA; V gene: TRBV25-1; D gene: TRBD2; J gene: TRBJ2-3; CDR3 protein: CASSDRTSGSYTDTQYF; CDR3 DNA: TGTGCCAGCAGTGATCGGACTAGCGGGAGTTACACAGATACGCAGTATTTT
clone size: NA; V gene: TRBV5-4; D gene: NA; J gene: TRBJ2-1; CDR3 protein: CASSLGPGGREQFF; CDR3 DNA: TGTGCCAGCAGCTTGGGCCCCGGCGGACGCGAGCAGTTCTTC
clone size: many; V gene: TRBV21-1; D gene: NA; J gene: TRBJ2-7; CDR3 protein: CATIGTGTYEQYF; CDR3 DNA: TGTGCCACTATCGGGACAGGGACATACGAGCAGTACTTC
clone size: NA; V gene: TRBV27; D gene: TRBD2; J gene: TRBJ2-1; CDR3 protein: CASTTMVAGGMNEQFF; CDR3 DNA: TGTGCCAGCACTACAATGGTTGCGGGAGGGATGAATGAGCAGTTCTTC
clone size: NA; V gene: TRBV5-1; D gene: TRBD2; J gene: TRBJ2-7; CDR3 protein: CASQGTSGGYEQYF; CDR3 DNA: TGCGCCAGCCAAGGGACTAGCGGGGGGTACGAGCAGTACTTC
clone size: NA; V gene: TRBV6-5; D gene: NA; J gene: TRBJ2-2; CDR3 protein: CASSPGPAGELFF; CDR3 DNA: TGTGCCAGCAGCCCGGGGCCAGCCGGGGAGCTGTTTTTT
clone size: NA; V gene: TRBV6-5; D gene: NA; J gene: TRBJ1-3; CDR3 protein: CASRRDNAGNTIYF; CDR3 DNA: TGTGCCAGCAGGCGGGACAACGCTGGAAACACCATATATTTT
clone size: NA; V gene: TRBV14; D gene: NA; J gene: TRBJ2-7; CDR3 protein: CASSSGGALASLREQYF; CDR3 DNA: TGTGCCAGCAGCTCCGGCGGTGCGCTAGCTTCCTTACGCGAGCAGTACTTC
clone size: many; V gene: TRBV5-4; D gene: TRBD2; J gene: TRBJ2-3; CDR3 protein: CASSLASGSTDTQYF; CDR3 DNA: TGTGCCAGCAGCTTGGCTAGCGGGAGCACAGATACGCAGTATTTT
clone size: many; V gene: TRBV6-1; D gene: NA; J gene: TRBJ2-7; CDR3 protein: CAATQGWGYEQYF; CDR3 DNA: TGTGCCGCTACTCAAGGTTGGGGCTACGAGCAGTACTTC
clone size: NA; V gene: TRBV6-6; D gene: NA; J gene: TRBJ2-7; CDR3 protein: CASSYSGGVSYEQYF; CDR3 DNA: TGTGCCAGCAGTTACTCAGGGGGAGTATCCTACGAGCAGTACTTC
clone size: NA; V gene: TRBV11-2; D gene: TRBD2; J gene: TRBJ2-5; CDR3 protein: CASSWGLAGAETQYF; CDR3 DNA: TGTGCCAGCAGCTGGGGACTAGCGGGAGCAGAGACCCAGTACTTC
clone size: NA; V gene: TRBV6-1; D gene: TRBD2; J gene: TRBJ2-1; CDR3 protein: CASSESLAVYNEQFF; CDR3 DNA: TGTGCCAGCAGTGAGAGTCTAGCGGTATACAATGAGCAGTTCTTC
clone size: NA; V gene: TRBV7-9; D gene: TRBD1; J gene: TRBJ2-1; CDR3 protein: CASSFGTGLVDEQFF; CDR3 DNA: TGTGCCAGCAGCTTCGGGACAGGGTTAGTCGATGAGCAGTTCTTC
clone size: NA; V gene: TRBV9; D gene: NA; J gene: TRBJ2-1; CDR3 protein: CASSVFSSSYNEQFF; CDR3 DNA: TGTGCCAGCAGCGTATTCTCCAGCTCCTACAATGAGCAGTTCTTC
clone size: NA; V gene: TRBV4-1; D gene: NA; J gene: TRBJ2-7; CDR3 protein: CASSQNRGEQYF; CDR3 DNA: TGCGCCAGCAGCCAAAACAGAGGCGAGCAGTACTTC
clone size: NA; V gene: TRBV5-1; D gene: TRBD2; J gene: TRBJ2-1; CDR3 protein: CASSPSGGLSYNEQFF; CDR3 DNA: TGCGCCAGCAGCCCTAGCGGGGGCCTCTCCTACAATGAGCAGTTCTTC
clone size: once; V gene: TRBV28; D gene: NA; J gene: TRBJ2-7; CDR3 protein: CASSPTPPHYEQYF; CDR3 DNA: TGTGCCAGCAGTCCCACCCCGCCCCACTACGAGCAGTACTTC
clone size: NA; V gene: TRBV30; D gene: TRBD1; J gene: TRBJ1-5; CDR3 protein: CAWGPGQSNQPQHF; CDR3 DNA: TGTGCCTGGGGACCGGGACAGTCGAATCAGCCCCAGCATTTT
clone size: few; V gene: TRBV9; D gene: NA; J gene: TRBJ2-3; CDR3 protein: CASSLRGDYTDTQYF; CDR3 DNA: TGTGCCAGCAGCTTAAGGGGGGATTACACAGATACGCAGTATTTT
clone size: once; V gene: TRBV5-6; D gene: TRBD2; J gene: TRBJ2-1; CDR3 protein: CASSRLAGGWGNEQFF; CDR3 DNA: TGTGCCAGCAGCCGACTAGCGGGAGGTTGGGGCAATGAGCAGTTCTTC
clone size: NA; V gene: TRBV6-6; D gene: NA; J gene: TRBJ2-5; CDR3 protein: CASSQGGAQQETQYF; CDR3 DNA: TGTGCCAGCAGCCAGGGAGGTGCGCAACAAGAGACCCAGTACTTC
clone size: NA; V gene: TRBV7-9; D gene: NA; J gene: TRBJ2-7; CDR3 protein: CASSLGSGGTYYEQYF; CDR3 DNA: TGTGCCAGCAGCCTGGGGTCAGGCGGGACATACTACGAGCAGTACTTC
clone size: NA; V gene: TRBV5-4; D gene: NA; J gene: TRBJ2-5; CDR3 protein: CASSFRAAETQYF; CDR3 DNA: TGTGCCAGCAGCTTCCGAGCGGCAGAGACCCAGTACTTC
clone size: many; V gene: TRBV4-1; D gene: NA; J gene: TRBJ2-3; CDR3 protein: CASSQGGRRSTDTQYF; CDR3 DNA: TGCGCCAGCAGCCAAGGAGGCCGGCGGAGCACAGATACGCAGTATTTT
clone size: few; V gene: TRBV7-9; D gene: NA; J gene: TRBJ1-2; CDR3 protein: CASSSVAGGDGYTF; CDR3 DNA: TGTGCCAGCAGCTCAGTCGCGGGGGGCGATGGCTACACCTTC
clone size: NA; V gene: TRBV28; D gene: NA; J gene: TRBJ1-5; CDR3 protein: CASSLSPRQSGVGNQPQHF; CDR3 DNA: TGTGCCAGCAGTTTATCCCCCAGACAGTCCGGGGTGGGCAATCAGCCCCAGCATTTT
clone size: few; V gene: TRBV19; D gene: NA; J gene: TRBJ1-3; CDR3 protein: CASSMSSGPGAGNTIYF; CDR3 DNA: TGTGCCAGTAGTATGTCCTCGGGACCGGGAGCGGGAAACACCATATATTTT
clone size: NA; V gene: TRBV7-2; D gene: TRBD2; J gene: TRBJ2-1; CDR3 protein: CASSWASGGANNEQFF; CDR3 DNA: TGTGCCAGCAGCTGGGCTAGCGGGGGGGCCAACAATGAGCAGTTCTTC
clone size: NA; V gene: TRBV18; D gene: NA; J gene: TRBJ2-1; CDR3 protein: CASSISGQQFF; CDR3 DNA: TGTGCCAGCTCAATAAGCGGGCAGCAGTTCTTC
clone size: NA; V gene: TRBV4-1; D gene: NA; J gene: TRBJ2-5; CDR3 protein: CASSQQGGETQYF; CDR3 DNA: TGCGCCAGCAGCCAACAGGGAGGAGAGACCCAGTACTTC
clone size: NA; V gene: TRBV5-1; D gene: TRBD1; J gene: TRBJ2-7; CDR3 protein: CASRGQLNLEQYF; CDR3 DNA: TGCGCCAGCAGGGGACAGCTGAACTTGGAGCAGTACTTC
clone size: NA; V gene: TRBV4-2; D gene: TRBD1; J gene: TRBJ2-5; CDR3 protein: CASSQVGTGQETQYF; CDR3 DNA: TGTGCCAGCAGCCAAGTCGGGACAGGTCAAGAGACCCAGTACTTC
clone size: NA; V gene: TRBV7-3; D gene: TRBD1; J gene: TRBJ2-7; CDR3 protein: CASSSTGGYEQYF; CDR3 DNA: TGTGCCAGCAGCTCCACAGGGGGCTACGAGCAGTACTTC
clone size: NA; V gene: TRBV7-9; D gene: NA; J gene: TRBJ1-1; CDR3 protein: CASSLGLMNTEAFF; CDR3 DNA: TGTGCCAGCAGCTTAGGGTTGATGAACACTGAAGCTTTCTTT
clone size: NA; V gene: TRBV4-3; D gene: NA; J gene: TRBJ2-2; CDR3 protein: CASSNSLTGTFEELFF; CDR3 DNA: TGCGCCAGCAGCAATAGTCTGACAGGGACTTTCGAGGAGCTGTTTTTT